The 22 T cell receptor beta chains presented below share a single source sample, sequenced in a study of blood T cell repertoires in COVID-19. The table came from immunoSEQ multiplex PCR; TCRdb's copy has only in-frame clones and leaves some out. The sample records about 170,000 clones, 80% to 90% being singletons. What was sequenced was peripheral blood. All receptors come from a man between 18 and 35 years old with active or convalescent COVID-19.

The chain employs TRBV5-1 and TRBJ1-4; possibly TRBD1 for D (6 bases). V lost 0 bases and J 6 bases, leaving 9 bases between the germline ends. The length of the CDR3 is 14 residues. Germline CDR1 reads SGHRS; CDR2 reads YFSETQ. The CDR3 coding sequence is TGCGCCAGCAGCTTGGGTACAGGGTATGAAAAACTGTTTTTT. This encodes CASSLGTGYEKLFF.

This clone was seen a few times. The chain joins TRBV20-1 to TRBJ1-1; D uncertain. Germline V lookup: CDR1 DFQATT, CDR2 SNEGSKA (reference sequence). The CDR3 is 11 amino acids. Between the trimmed V and J ends, which lost 6 bases and 0 bases, there was a span of 5 bases. In DNA, the CDR3 is TGCAGTGCCGTTATGAACACTGAAGCTTTCTTT. Amino acids: CSAVMNTEAFF.

This sequence joins TRBV19 and TRBJ1-6; 11 nucleotides align to TRBD1. The length of the CDR3 is 14 residues. Germline loops: CDR1 LNHDA, CDR2 SQIVND (reference sequence). The V gene end was trimmed by 4 bases and the J gene end by 8 bases; junction bases not matched to a gene: 1. CDR3 sequence reads: CASSRDRGYSPLHF. CDR3 DNA: TGTGCCAGTAGTAGGGACAGGGGGTATTCACCCCTCCACTTT.

The gene calls are TRBV12-3 or TRBV12-4 and TRBJ2-5; perhaps TRBD2 as D (5 bases). V lost 5 bases to trimming and J lost 4 bases, with 11 bases between them. The CDR3 runs 13 residues. CDR3: CASSTTAGETQYF. The CDR3 DNA reads as TGTGCCAGCAGTACTACCGCGGGAGAGACCCAGTACTTC.

The CDR3 sequence: CASRTGPGYYEKLFF. The CDR3 nucleotides read TGTGCCAGCAGAACAGGACCAGGGTATTACGAAAAACTGTTTTTT. The V call is TRBV6-6, the J call TRBJ1-4, with D perhaps TRBD1 (5 bases). The CDR3 consists of 15 residues. Trimming left V 6 bases short and J 8 bases short, with 19 bases between. Germline CDR1 is MNHNY and CDR2 is SVGAGI (reference sequence).

Concerning this clone: Other nucleotide sequences from this sample produce the same CDR3. This chain joins TRBV7-2 and TRBJ1-2; 10 bases are a match to TRBD1. Germline V lookup: CDR1 SGHTA, CDR2 FQGNSA. V dropped 1 base and J dropped 5; count of bases not matched to a gene: 1. The CDR3 loop spans 14 amino acids. The DNA for the CDR3 is TGTGCCAGCAGCTTAGGACAGGGGGCATATGGCTACACCTTC. Protein sequence: CASSLGQGAYGYTF.

The CDR3 nucleotides are TGCGCCAGCAGTGAGGGTACTGGAAACACCATATATTTT. Amino acid sequence: CASSEGTGNTIYF. The genes are TRBV5-1 and TRBJ1-3; D is unclear. Between the trimmed V and J ends, which lost 5 bases and 2 bases, there was a span of 8 bases. This CDR3 contains 13 residues. Germline assignment: CDR1 SGHRS and CDR2 YFSETQ.

The chain has TRBV29-1 and TRBJ2-7; maybe TRBD2 (5 bases). V shed 4 bases and J shed 5 bases, with 15 bases lying between them. Per germline, CDR1 SQVTM and CDR2 ANQGSEA. CDR3 length: 13 amino acids. The CDR3 loop is CSVAGLGSDEQYF. The CDR3 DNA is TGCAGCGTTGCTGGTCTGGGTAGCGACGAGCAGTACTTC.

As DNA, the CDR3 is TGCAGTGCTAGTGGAGACAGGACAAACACTGAAGCTTTCTTT. Encoded protein: CSASGDRTNTEAFF. The chain links TRBV20-1 to TRBJ1-1, with D perhaps TRBD1 (6 bases). CDR1 is DFQATT and CDR2 is SNEGSKA in the germline V gene (reference sequence). Trimming left V 3 bases short and J 2 bases short, with 13 bases between. The CDR3 spans 14 residues.

This clone was found a few times. The chain is built from TRBV11-2 and TRBJ1-3; D is uncertain. The V end lost 1 base, the J end lost 4 bases, and 5 bases lay between the germline ends. The CDR3 contains 13 residues. Germline CDR1 is SGHAT and CDR2 is FQNNGV. DNA of the CDR3: TGTGCCAGCAGCTTAGCCCGGGGAAACACCATATATTTT. It specifies CASSLARGNTIYF.

The chain recombines TRBV7-8 with TRBJ2-4; 9 positions match TRBD2. The CDR3 contains 14 residues. In germline, CDR1 is SGHVS, CDR2 FQNEAQ. Trimming at V came to 4 bases and at J to 6 bases, leaving 4 bases not matched to a gene. The DNA for the CDR3 is TGTGCCAGCAGCTCTGGGACTAGCAGAAACATTCAGTACTTC. Amino acids: CASSSGTSRNIQYF.

V gene TRBV5-4 combines with J gene TRBJ1-1; D perhaps matches TRBD1 (5 bases). Germline loops: CDR1 SGHNT, CDR2 YYREEE (reference sequence). The CDR3 contains 16 residues. V lost 4 bases, J lost 1 base, and 17 bases lay in between. The DNA of the CDR3 is TGTGCCAGCAGCCCTCTAGGGGAAAACTGGAACACTGAAGCTTTCTTT. It specifies CASSPLGENWNTEAFF.

The V call is TRBV7-9, the J call TRBJ1-2; 8 bases match TRBD1. Per the germline V gene, CDR1 is SEHNR and CDR2 is FQNEAQ (reference sequence). Trimming removed 1 base from V and 6 bases from J; junction bases left unmatched: 7. The CDR3 has 15 amino acids. In DNA form, the CDR3 reads TGTGCCAGCAGCTTAGAGCTGTACAGGGGGAATGGCTACACCTTC. Translating it yields CASSLELYRGNGYTF.

V and J are TRBV5-5 and TRBJ2-7; D ambiguous. V lost 0 bases, J lost 3 bases, and 13 bases lay in between. The CDR3 consists of 15 residues. Per the germline V gene, CDR1 is SGHKS and CDR2 is YYEKEE (reference sequence). The CDR3 DNA follows: TGTGCCAGCAGCTTGGACGGTAGTTTATTCTACGAGCAGTACTTC. The encoded protein is CASSLDGSLFYEQYF.

This rearrangement joins TRBV30 to TRBJ1-2; no reliable D call. V dropped 0 bases and J dropped 3 bases, with 11 bases sitting between them. Germline CDR1 and CDR2: GTSNPN and SVGIG (reference sequence). This CDR3 is built from 14 residues. The CDR3 sequence: CAWSVRVRDYGYTF. The CDR3 DNA reads as TGTGCCTGGAGTGTGAGGGTCCGAGACTATGGCTACACCTTC. The entire variable domain, with the rest obtained from reference TRBV30 and TRBJ1-2, is as follows: SQTIHQWPATLVQPVGSPLSLECTVEGTSNPNLYWYRQAAGRGLQLLFYSVGIGQISSEVPQNLSASRPQDRQFILSSKKLLLSDSGFYLCAWSVRVRDYGYTFGSGTRLTVV.

The chain employs TRBV5-1 and TRBJ1-4; the match to TRBD1 covers 10 bases. This CDR3 has 15 amino acids. Per germline, CDR1 SGHRS and CDR2 YFSETQ. The V gene end was trimmed by 0 bases and the J gene end by 7 bases; junction bases not matched to a gene: 3. CDR3 DNA: TGCGCCAGCAGCTTGGCCGGGACAGGGGCTGAAAAACTGTTTTTT. This encodes CASSLAGTGAEKLFF. Full variable domain (outside the CDR3, taken from reference TRBV5-1 and TRBJ1-4): KAGVTQTPRYLIKTRGQQVTLSCSPISGHRSVSWYQQTPGQGLQFLFEYFSETQRNKGNFPGRFSGRQFSNSRSEMNVSTLELGDSALYLCASSLAGTGAEKLFFGSGTQLSVL.

V and J are TRBV9 and TRBJ1-2; D remains unclear. Trimming removed 0 bases at V and 6 bases at J, with 9 bases between. This CDR3 is built from 13 residues. Germline V gene sequence: CDR1 SGDLS, CDR2 YYNGEE. The CDR3, as DNA: TGTGCCAGCAGCGTAGGAGTAAGTAATGGCTACACCTTC. Its translation is CASSVGVSNGYTF.

The chain joins TRBV5-1 to TRBJ1-3; 10 bases are a match to TRBD1. This CDR3 is 15 amino acids long. V shed 5 bases and J 6 bases; nucleotides not matched to a gene: 8. CDR1 SGHRS and CDR2 YFSETQ come from the germline V gene. CDR3 DNA sequence: TGCGCCAGCAGACCCCCCGGGACAGGGGAAAACACCATATATTTT. It yields the protein CASRPPGTGENTIYF.

This clone was seen just once. The CDR3 protein is CASSPNDFGSSPLHF. In DNA form, the CDR3 reads TGTGCCAGCAGTCCGAACGACTTCGGCAGTTCACCCCTCCACTTT. The chain recombines TRBV27 with TRBJ1-6; D is uncertain. Germline values: CDR1 MNHEY, CDR2 SMNVEV (reference sequence). The CDR3 spans 15 residues. Trimming removed 5 bases from V and 9 bases from J, with 17 bases in between.

V gene TRBV7-2 combines with J gene TRBJ2-5; 10 nucleotides line up with TRBD2. This CDR3 has 14 amino acids. Trimming took 4 bases from V and 4 from J; bases not matched to a gene: 3. Germline assignment: CDR1 SGHTA and CDR2 FQGNSA. In DNA form, the CDR3 reads TGTGCCAGCAGCTCAGCGGGGGGGACAGAGACCCAGTACTTC. Translation gives CASSSAGGTETQYF.

V and J are TRBV29-1 and TRBJ1-5; the D gene is possibly TRBD1 (6 bases). The V end was cut by 7 bases, the J end by 1 base, with 14 bases between. Germline V gene data show CDR1 as SQVTM and CDR2 as ANQGSEA. The CDR3 totals 14 residues. The CDR3: CSAVLQGSNQPQHF. In DNA, the CDR3 is TGCAGCGCTGTATTACAGGGAAGCAATCAGCCCCAGCATTTT.

J is TRBJ1-2 and V is TRBV5-6; 9 bases align to TRBD1. Germline values: CDR1 SGHDT, CDR2 YYEEEE. After removal of 4 bases from V and 4 bases from J, the junction contained 8 bases not matched to a gene. The CDR3 sequence is 15 residues long. The CDR3 sequence: CASSVQTGGVYGYTF. CDR3 DNA: TGTGCCAGCAGCGTACAGACAGGGGGGGTCTATGGCTACACCTTC.